This paragraph covers one T cell receptor beta chain sequence. Its antigen is still unknown. V shed 4 bases and J 7 bases; nucleotides not matched to a gene: 14. This CDR3 is 17 amino acids long. The germline V gene encodes CDR1 ENHRY and CDR2 SYGVKD. Only in-frame clones appear in the TCRdb table, and some are missing; sequencing was by immunoSEQ multiplex PCR. Of about 7,600 clones listed, about 60% are singletons. This record belongs to a study of memory B cells and T cells in multiple sclerosis. Study-wide results and limits: Shared clonotype counts depended on differing compartment clone-set sizes and were normalized.

The sequenced sample was memory (CD45RO+) CD8+ T cells from blood. This chain joins TRBV10-3 and TRBJ2-3; 10 bases map to TRBD2. The clonotype comes from a human donor with multiple sclerosis. The CDR3 DNA is TGTGCCATCAGTGGGGCTAGCGGGGGACAAGGGGGTTATACGCAGTATTTT. This sequence encodes CAISGASGGQGGYTQYF.